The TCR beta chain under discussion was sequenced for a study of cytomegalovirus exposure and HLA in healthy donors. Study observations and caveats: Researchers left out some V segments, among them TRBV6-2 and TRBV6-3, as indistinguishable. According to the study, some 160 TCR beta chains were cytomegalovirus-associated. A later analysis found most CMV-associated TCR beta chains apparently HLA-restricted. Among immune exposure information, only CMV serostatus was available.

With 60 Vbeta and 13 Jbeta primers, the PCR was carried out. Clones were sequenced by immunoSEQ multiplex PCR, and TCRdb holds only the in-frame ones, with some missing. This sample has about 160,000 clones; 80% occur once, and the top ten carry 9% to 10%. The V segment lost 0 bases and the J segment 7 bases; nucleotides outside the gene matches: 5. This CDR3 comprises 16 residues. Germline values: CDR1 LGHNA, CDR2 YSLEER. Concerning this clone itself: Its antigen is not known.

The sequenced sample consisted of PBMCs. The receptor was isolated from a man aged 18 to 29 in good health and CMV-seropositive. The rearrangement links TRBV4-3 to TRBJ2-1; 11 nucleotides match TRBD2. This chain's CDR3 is CASSQDGLAGVNEQFF. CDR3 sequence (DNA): TGCGCCAGCAGCCAAGATGGACTAGCGGGTGTTAATGAGCAGTTCTTC.